In this sample, the clone carrying this T cell receptor (beta chain) turned up once. What it binds is unknown. The data belong to a study of T cell clonotyping in hematopoietic cell transplantation. The CDR3 totals 12 residues. Germline CDR1 is SNHLY and CDR2 is FYNNEI. The germline V and J ends were trimmed by 4 bases and 6 bases, with 7 bases remaining between them. Blood collection times were about day -28 and days 30, 100, 180 posttransplant. Study-level points and caveats: Recipient TCR diversity dropped after transplant; expanded clonotypes rose from day 30 to 180. CD4 and CD8 repertoire contributions could not be separated without sorting. Broader posttransplant TCR repertoire diversity was predicted by graft donor and pretransplant recipient Inverse Simpson Index values.

The assay was immunoSEQ multiplex PCR, and TCRdb's table has in-frame clones only and misses some. Of 9,000 or so clones in the sample, approximately 96% were seen once. This chain joins TRBV2 and TRBJ1-5; D not resolved. The TCR comes from a male patient aged 60 to 75 who had an allogeneic stem cell transplant from a related donor, so the T cells may come from the graft donor. Some clones in this sample may be carry-over from other donors' samples. The specimen was peripheral blood mononuclear cells, collected 100 days after allogeneic stem cell transplant. The CDR3 sequence: CASSVGFQPQHF. The CDR3 DNA follows: TGTGCCAGCAGTGTTGGGTTTCAGCCCCAGCATTTT.